The text below deals with one T cell receptor (beta chain). Its antigen is still unknown. Base qualities are not recorded, but no much larger clone differs from it by a single base. Peripheral blood CD8+ and CD4+ T cells from healthy donors, Susac syndrome patients and multiple sclerosis patients were profiled using high-throughput TCR beta sequencing. The Susac syndrome patients fulfilled recently defined diagnostic criteria for definite or probable disease. Bulk CD8+ and CD4+ T cells were purified by magnetic negative isolation, while CD8+ TEMRA cells were enriched using FACS. Blood was collected in EDTA tubes and processed within 24 hours, with PBMCs isolated through density gradient centrifugation. PBMCs destined for TCR sequencing were cryopreserved in liquid nitrogen and later thawed in a 37 °C water bath. A purity of at least 90% was achieved for sorted or isolated CD4+, CD8+ and CD8+ TEMRA cells.

This specimen belongs to a study of CD8 T cells in Susac syndrome (dated 2019 in TCRdb). As for the study more broadly: Among the Susac syndrome patients who were sequenced, clinically active disease was present in 5 or 6 and clinical remission was observed in fewer than ten. At the time of blood withdrawal, Susac syndrome patients were either therapy-naive, taking corticosteroids (with some also receiving IVIg), or on IVIg alone. Repertoire sequencing was used to test whether CD8+ T cell activation and differentiation in Susac syndrome was antigen driven. The full study reports these points: The TCR sequencing and HLA analysis was acknowledged to have included a relatively small number of individuals. In the CD4+ T cell repertoire of Susac syndrome patients, clonal expansion was not detected.

RNA was extracted with the RNeasy kit and about 0.5 to 1 ug was reverse transcribed using random hexamers. The immunoSEQ multiplex PCR assay, covering 54 Vbeta and 13 Jbeta segments, was used to amplify TCR beta CDR3 regions. PCR amplification bias was corrected using a synthetic template baseline for primer optimization and computational correction. The authors processed their data as follows. Reads were annotated to V, D and J genes according to IMGT and were analyzed with immunoSEQ Analyzer, with only productive sequences retained. Clonality was computed as one minus Shannon entropy normalized by log2 of the number of productive unique sequences. Public and private clones were assessed among the 100 most prevalent clones of each patient and control. Susac-specific clones were defined as absent from healthy and MS cohorts, about 1,000 published viral clones and other ImmuneACCESS disease sequences. The raw public data were reprocessed by TCRdb itself: fastp quality trimming at Q25, MiXCR clonotype calling, in-frame beta chains only. All rows with the same CDR3 protein become a single entry with the most common DNA and genes. TCRdb's processing, not the authors' own work, is the source of the V and J calls. Present in this sample are 80,000 or so distinct CDR3 sequences, about 92% of which were seen just once. In total, the top ten clones hold 0.52% of the sample.

The cysteine opens and the phenylalanine closes a CDR3 of 16 amino acids. The sequence is cut down to CDR3 DNA, 48 bases in frame from base 1. As encoded in the germline V gene, CDR1 is SNHLY while CDR2 is FYNNEI. The germline ends are 25 bases apart after V is trimmed by 8 bases and J by 5 bases. Sample: CD4+ T cells from PBMCs. The sequence joins TRBV2 to TRBJ2-7; the D element might be TRBD1 or TRBD2, as each aligns at 7 bases. The TCR was taken from a human donor with Susac syndrome. The DNA reads as follows: TGTGCCAGCGGCGGGGGACTCTGGCAGGGGGGCCACGAGCAGTACTTC. It encodes CASGGGLWQGGHEQYF.